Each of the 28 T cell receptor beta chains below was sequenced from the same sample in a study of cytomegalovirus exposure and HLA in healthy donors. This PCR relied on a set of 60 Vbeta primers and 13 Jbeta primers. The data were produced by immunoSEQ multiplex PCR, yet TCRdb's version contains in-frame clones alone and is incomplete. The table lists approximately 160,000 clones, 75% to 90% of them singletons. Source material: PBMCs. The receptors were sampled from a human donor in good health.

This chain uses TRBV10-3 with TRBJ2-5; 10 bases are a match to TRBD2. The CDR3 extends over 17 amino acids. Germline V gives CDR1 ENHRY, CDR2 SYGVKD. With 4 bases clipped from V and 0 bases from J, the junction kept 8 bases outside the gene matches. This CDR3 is CAISGPPSGGHQETQYF. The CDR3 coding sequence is TGTGCCATCAGTGGCCCCCCTAGCGGGGGCCACCAAGAGACCCAGTACTTC.

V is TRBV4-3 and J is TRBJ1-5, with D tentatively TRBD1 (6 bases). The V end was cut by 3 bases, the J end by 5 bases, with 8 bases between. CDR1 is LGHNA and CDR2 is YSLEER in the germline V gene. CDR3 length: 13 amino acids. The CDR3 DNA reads TGCGCCAGCAGCCATAGGGGGTATCAGCCCCAGCATTTT. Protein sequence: CASSHRGYQPQHF.

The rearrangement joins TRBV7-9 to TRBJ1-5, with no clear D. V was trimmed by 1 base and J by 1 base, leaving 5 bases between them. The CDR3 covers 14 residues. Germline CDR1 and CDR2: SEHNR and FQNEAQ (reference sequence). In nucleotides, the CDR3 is TGTGCCAGCAGCTTAGGGAGGAGCAATCAGCCCCAGCATTTT. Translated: CASSLGRSNQPQHF.

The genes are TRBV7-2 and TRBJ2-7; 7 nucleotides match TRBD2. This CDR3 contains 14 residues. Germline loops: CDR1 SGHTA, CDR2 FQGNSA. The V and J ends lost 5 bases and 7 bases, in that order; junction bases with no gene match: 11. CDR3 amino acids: CASSPGGRGGEQYF. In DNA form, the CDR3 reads TGTGCCAGCAGCCCGGGGGGACGGGGAGGAGAGCAGTACTTC.

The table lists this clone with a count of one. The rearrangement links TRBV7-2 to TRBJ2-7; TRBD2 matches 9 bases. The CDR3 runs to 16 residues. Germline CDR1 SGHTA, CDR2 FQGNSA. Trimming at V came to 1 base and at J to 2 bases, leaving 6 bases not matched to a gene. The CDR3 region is CASSLEYSGGAYEQYF. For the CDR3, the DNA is TGTGCCAGCAGCTTAGAGTATAGCGGGGGAGCCTACGAGCAGTACTTC.

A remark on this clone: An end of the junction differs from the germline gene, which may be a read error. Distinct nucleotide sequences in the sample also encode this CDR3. CDR3 bases: TGCGCCAGCAGCCCGTCGGGAGCAACTAATGAAAAACTGTTTTTT. As protein: CASSPSGATNEKLFF. The chain recombines TRBV6-5 with TRBJ1-4, with D unresolved. Germline values: CDR1 MNHEY, CDR2 SVGAGI. CDR3 length equals 15 residues.

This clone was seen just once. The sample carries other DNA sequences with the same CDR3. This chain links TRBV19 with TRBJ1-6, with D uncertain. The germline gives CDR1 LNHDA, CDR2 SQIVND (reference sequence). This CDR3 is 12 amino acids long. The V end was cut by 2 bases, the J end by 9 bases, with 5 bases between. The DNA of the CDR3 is TGTGCCAGTAGTATACGGGGTTCACCCCTCCACTTT. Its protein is CASSIRGSPLHF.

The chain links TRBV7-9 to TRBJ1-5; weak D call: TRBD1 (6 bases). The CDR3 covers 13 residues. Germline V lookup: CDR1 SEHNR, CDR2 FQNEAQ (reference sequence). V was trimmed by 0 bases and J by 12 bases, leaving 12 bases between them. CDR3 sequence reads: CASSLAGAGLQHF. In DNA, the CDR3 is TGTGCCAGCAGCTTAGCGGGGGCTGGTCTCCAGCATTTT.

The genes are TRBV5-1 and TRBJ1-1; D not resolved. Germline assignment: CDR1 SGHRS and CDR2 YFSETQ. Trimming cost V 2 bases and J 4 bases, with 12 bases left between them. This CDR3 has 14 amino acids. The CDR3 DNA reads TGCGCCAGCAGCTTCCGGGTGCCCAGCACTGAAGCTTTCTTT. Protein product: CASSFRVPSTEAFF.

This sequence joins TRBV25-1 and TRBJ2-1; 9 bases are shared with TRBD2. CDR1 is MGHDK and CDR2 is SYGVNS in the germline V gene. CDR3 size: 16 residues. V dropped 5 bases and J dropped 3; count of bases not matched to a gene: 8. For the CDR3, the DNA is TGTGCCAGCAGTATTTCCGGGACTAGCTACTACAATGAGCAGTTCTTC. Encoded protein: CASSISGTSYYNEQFF. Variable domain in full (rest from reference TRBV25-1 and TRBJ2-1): EADIYQTPRYLVIGTGKKITLECSQTMGHDKMYWYQQDPGMELHLIHYSYGVNSTEKGDLSSESTVSRIRTEHFPLTLESARPSHTSQYLCASSISGTSYYNEQFFGPGTRLTVL.

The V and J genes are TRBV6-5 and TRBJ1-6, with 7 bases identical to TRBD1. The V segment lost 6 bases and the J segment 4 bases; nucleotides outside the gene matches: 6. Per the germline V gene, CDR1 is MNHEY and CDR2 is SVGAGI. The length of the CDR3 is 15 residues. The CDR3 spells CASRNRDSYNSPLHF. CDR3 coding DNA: TGTGCCAGCAGGAACCGGGACAGTTATAATTCACCCCTCCACTTT.

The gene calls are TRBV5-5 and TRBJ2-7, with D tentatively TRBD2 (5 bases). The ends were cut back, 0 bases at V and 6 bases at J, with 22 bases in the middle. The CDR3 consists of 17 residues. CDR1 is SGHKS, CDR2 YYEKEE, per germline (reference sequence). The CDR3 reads CASSLAFGSGDGSEQYF. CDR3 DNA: TGTGCCAGCAGCTTGGCGTTTGGGAGCGGTGACGGCTCCGAGCAGTACTTC.

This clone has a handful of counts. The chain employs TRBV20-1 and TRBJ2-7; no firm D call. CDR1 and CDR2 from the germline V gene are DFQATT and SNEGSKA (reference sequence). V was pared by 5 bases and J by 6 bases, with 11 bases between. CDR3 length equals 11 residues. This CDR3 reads CSAALRSEQYF. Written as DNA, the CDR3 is TGCAGTGCTGCTTTGAGGAGCGAGCAGTACTTC.

The CDR3 spells CASSLEAGGPNEQFF. The DNA for the CDR3 is TGCGCCAGCAGCTTGGAAGCGGGGGGCCCCAATGAGCAGTTCTTC. This chain links TRBV5-1 with TRBJ2-1; TRBD2 matches 9 bases. The CDR3 is 15 residues long. J gave up 6 bases and V 0 bases, and 4 bases lay outside the gene matches. CDR1 is SGHRS and CDR2 is YFSETQ in the germline V gene.

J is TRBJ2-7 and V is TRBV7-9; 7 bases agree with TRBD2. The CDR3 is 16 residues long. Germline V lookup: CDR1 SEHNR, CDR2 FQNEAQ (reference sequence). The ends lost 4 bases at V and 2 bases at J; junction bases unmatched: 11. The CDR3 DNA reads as TGTGCCAGCAGCTCGGGGGGACGGGGAGTAACCTACGAGCAGTACTTC. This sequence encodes CASSSGGRGVTYEQYF.

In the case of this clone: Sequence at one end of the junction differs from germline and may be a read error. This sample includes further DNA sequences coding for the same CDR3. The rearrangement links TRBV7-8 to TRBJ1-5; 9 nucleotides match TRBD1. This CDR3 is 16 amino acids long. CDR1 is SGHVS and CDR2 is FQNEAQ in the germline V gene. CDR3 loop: CASSQGTGHSNQPQHF. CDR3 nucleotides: TGCGCCAGCAGTCAGGGGACAGGGCATAGCAATCAGCCCCAGCATTTT.

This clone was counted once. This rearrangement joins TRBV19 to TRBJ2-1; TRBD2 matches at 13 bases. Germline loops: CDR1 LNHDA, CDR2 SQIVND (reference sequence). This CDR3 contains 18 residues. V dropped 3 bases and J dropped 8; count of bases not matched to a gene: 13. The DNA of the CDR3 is TGTGCCAGTAGTATTATGGGGTTACTAGCGGGGGGGCCTGATGAGCAGTTCTTC. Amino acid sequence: CASSIMGLLAGGPDEQFF.

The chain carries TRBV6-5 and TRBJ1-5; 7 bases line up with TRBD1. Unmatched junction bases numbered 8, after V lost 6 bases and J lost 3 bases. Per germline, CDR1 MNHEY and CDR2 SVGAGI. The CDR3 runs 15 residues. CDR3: CASRSARGVNQPQHF. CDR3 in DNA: TGTGCCAGCAGGTCCGCCAGGGGGGTCAATCAGCCCCAGCATTTT.

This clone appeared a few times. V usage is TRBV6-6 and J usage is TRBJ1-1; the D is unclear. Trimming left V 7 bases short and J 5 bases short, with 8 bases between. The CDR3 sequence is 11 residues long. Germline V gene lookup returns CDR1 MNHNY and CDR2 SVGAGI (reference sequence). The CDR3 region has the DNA TGTGCCAGCACTACCATTACTGAAGCTTTCTTT. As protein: CASTTITEAFF.

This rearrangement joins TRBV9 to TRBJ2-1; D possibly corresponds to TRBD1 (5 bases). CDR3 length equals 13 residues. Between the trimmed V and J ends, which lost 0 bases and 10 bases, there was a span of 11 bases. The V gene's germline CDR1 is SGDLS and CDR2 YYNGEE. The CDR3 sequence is CASSVGFSGEQFF. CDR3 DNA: TGTGCCAGCAGCGTAGGTTTTTCAGGGGAGCAGTTCTTC. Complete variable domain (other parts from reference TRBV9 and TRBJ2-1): DSGVTQTPKHLITATGQRVTLRCSPRSGDLSVYWYQQSLDQGLQFLIQYYNGEERAKGNILERFSAQQFPDLHSELNLSSLELGDSALYFCASSVGFSGEQFFGPGTRLTVL.

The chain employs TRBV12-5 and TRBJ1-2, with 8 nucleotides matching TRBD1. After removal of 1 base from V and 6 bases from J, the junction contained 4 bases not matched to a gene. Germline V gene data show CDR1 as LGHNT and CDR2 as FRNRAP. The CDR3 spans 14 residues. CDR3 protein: CASGLGTGWDGYTF. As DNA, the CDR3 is TGTGCTAGTGGTTTGGGGACAGGGTGGGATGGCTACACCTTC.

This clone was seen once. CDR3 loop: CASSRRQGTYSGANVLTF. The CDR3 DNA reads as TGTGCCAGTAGTAGGCGACAGGGTACATACTCTGGGGCCAACGTCCTGACTTTC. The chain links TRBV19 to TRBJ2-6, with 7 bases matching TRBD1. The germline gives CDR1 LNHDA, CDR2 SQIVND (reference sequence). This CDR3 contains 18 residues. J lost 0 bases, V lost 4 bases, and 9 bases had no gene match.

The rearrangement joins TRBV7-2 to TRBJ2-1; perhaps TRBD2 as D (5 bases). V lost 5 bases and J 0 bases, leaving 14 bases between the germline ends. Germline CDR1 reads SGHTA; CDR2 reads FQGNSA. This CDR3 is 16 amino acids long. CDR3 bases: TGTGCCAGCAGCGCGATAGGAGGAAGCTCCTACAATGAGCAGTTCTTC. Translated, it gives CASSAIGGSSYNEQFF.

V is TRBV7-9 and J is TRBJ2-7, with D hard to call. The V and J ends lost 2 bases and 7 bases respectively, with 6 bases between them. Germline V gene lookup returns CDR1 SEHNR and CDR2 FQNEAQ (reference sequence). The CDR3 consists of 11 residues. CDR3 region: CASSLLREQYF. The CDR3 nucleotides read TGTGCCAGCAGCTTATTGCGAGAGCAGTACTTC.

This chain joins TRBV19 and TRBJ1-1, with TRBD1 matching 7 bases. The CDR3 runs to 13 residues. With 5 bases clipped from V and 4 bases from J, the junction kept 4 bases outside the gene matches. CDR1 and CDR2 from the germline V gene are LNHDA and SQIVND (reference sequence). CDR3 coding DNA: TGTGCCAGTAGTGTGGACAGGTCCACTGAAGCTTTCTTT. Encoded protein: CASSVDRSTEAFF.

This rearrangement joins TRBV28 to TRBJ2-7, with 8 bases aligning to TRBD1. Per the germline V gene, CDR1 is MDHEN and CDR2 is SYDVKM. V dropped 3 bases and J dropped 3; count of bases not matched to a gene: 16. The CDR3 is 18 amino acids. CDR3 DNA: TGTGCCAGCAGTTTCATTAGACCTATATCGGGACAGGACTACGAGCAGTACTTC. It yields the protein CASSFIRPISGQDYEQYF. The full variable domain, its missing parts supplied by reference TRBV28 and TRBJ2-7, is DVKVTQSSRYLVKRTGEKVFLECVQDMDHENMFWYRQDPGLGLRLIYFSYDVKMKEKGDIPEGYSVSREKKERFSLILESASTNQTSMYLCASSFIRPISGQDYEQYFGPGTRLTVT.

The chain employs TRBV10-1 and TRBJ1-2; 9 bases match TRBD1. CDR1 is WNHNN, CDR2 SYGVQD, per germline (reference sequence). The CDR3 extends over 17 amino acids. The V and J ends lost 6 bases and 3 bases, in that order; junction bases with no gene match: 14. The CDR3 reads CASSQYRDREKYYGYTF. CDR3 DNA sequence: TGCGCCAGCAGCCAATACCGGGACAGGGAAAAGTACTATGGCTACACCTTC.

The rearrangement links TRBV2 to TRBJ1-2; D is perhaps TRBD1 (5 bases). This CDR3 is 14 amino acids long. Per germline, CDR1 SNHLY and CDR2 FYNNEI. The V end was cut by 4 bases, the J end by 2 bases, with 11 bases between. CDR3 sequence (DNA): TGTGCCAGCAGTGGCCCAGGGCTAAACTATGGCTACACCTTC. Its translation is CASSGPGLNYGYTF.